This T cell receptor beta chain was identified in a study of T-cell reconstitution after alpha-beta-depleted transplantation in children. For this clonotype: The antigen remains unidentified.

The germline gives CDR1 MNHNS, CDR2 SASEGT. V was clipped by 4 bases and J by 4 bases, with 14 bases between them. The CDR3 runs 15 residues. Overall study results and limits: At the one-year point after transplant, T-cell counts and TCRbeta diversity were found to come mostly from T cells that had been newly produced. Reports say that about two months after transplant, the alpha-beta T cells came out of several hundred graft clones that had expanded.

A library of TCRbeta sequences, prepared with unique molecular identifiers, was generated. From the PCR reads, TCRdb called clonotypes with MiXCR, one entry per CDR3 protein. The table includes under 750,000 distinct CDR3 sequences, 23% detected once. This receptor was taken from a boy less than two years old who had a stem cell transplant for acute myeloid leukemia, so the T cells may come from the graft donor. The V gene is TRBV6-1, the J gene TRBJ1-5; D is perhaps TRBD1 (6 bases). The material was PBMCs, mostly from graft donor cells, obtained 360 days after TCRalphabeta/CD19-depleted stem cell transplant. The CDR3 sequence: CASSAGHLGNQPQHF. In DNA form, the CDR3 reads TGTGCCAGCAGTGCGGGACACCTCGGGAATCAGCCCCAGCATTTT.